One sample yielded the 20 T cell receptor beta chains listed below, sequenced in a study of cytomegalovirus exposure and HLA in healthy donors. Primers included in the PCR were 60 Vbeta and 13 Jbeta primers. Sequenced by immunoSEQ multiplex PCR; TCRdb stores in-frame clones only, minus some. This table has 150,000 to 200,000 clones, 70% to 85% appearing once. Specimen: PBMCs. The receptors originated from a man aged 45-65 years in good health and CMV-seropositive.

This chain links TRBV6-5 with TRBJ2-5, with D tentatively TRBD1 (5 bases). Trimming shortened V by 7 bases and J by 7 bases, and 22 bases separated the two germline ends. Germline V gene data show CDR1 as MNHEY and CDR2 as SVGAGI. The CDR3 totals 15 residues. The CDR3 sequence: CASTHSTDRGGTQYF. CDR3 nucleotides: TGTGCCAGCACCCACTCAACCGACAGAGGTGGGACCCAGTACTTC.

The gene calls are TRBV7-6 and TRBJ2-3; 12 bases agree with TRBD2. Looked up from germline, CDR1 is SGHVS and CDR2 is FNYEAQ. The CDR3 length is 15 residues. The junction had 5 bases not matched to a gene; V was cut back by 6 bases and J by 4 bases. The CDR3 DNA is TGTGCCAGCAGTCTAGCGGGGGGGATCTCAGATACGCAGTATTTT. It specifies CASSLAGGISDTQYF.

This rearrangement joins TRBV6-5 to TRBJ2-7, with 11 bases lining up with TRBD1. The CDR3 consists of 14 residues. Germline V gene data show CDR1 as MNHEY and CDR2 as SVGAGI. V shed 7 bases, J shed 3 bases, and the junction held 5 bases outside the gene matches. CDR3 region: CASTHGTGGYEQYF. CDR3 nucleotides: TGTGCCAGCACCCACGGGACAGGGGGCTACGAGCAGTACTTC.

V usage is TRBV28 and J usage is TRBJ1-2; D is undetermined. The CDR3 runs 15 residues. Germline V lookup: CDR1 MDHEN, CDR2 SYDVKM. V lost 2 bases and J 4 bases, leaving 14 bases between the germline ends. This CDR3 reads CASSLGPVGPYGYTF. In DNA, the CDR3 is TGTGCCAGCAGTTTAGGGCCTGTGGGTCCCTATGGCTACACCTTC.

The gene calls are TRBV5-6 and TRBJ2-3, with a weak D call TRBD2 (5 bases). The V and J ends lost 5 bases and 0 bases respectively, with 10 bases between them. Germline CDR1 SGHDT, CDR2 YYEEEE. This CDR3 region has 14 residues. CDR3 amino acids: CASSYGESTDTQYF. CDR3 sequence (DNA): TGTGCCAGCAGTTACGGGGAGAGCACAGATACGCAGTATTTT. The variable domain in full, completed from reference TRBV5-6 and TRBJ2-3, reads DAGVTQSPTHLIKTRGQQVTLRCSPKSGHDTVSWYQQALGQGPQFIFQYYEEEERQRGNFPDRFSGHQFPNYSSELNVNALLLGDSALYLCASSYGESTDTQYFGPGTRLTVL.

The chain carries TRBV6-1 and TRBJ2-4; 7 bases line up with TRBD2. Germline CDR1 and CDR2: MNHNS and SASEGT. The CDR3 has 12 amino acids. J was trimmed by 13 bases and V by 6 bases; bases with no gene match: 9. CDR3 region: CASSGGLLPQYF. The CDR3 coding sequence is TGTGCCAGCAGCGGGGGACTATTACCGCAGTACTTC.

V usage is TRBV5-4 and J usage is TRBJ2-1; 9 nucleotides line up with TRBD2. Germline loops: CDR1 SGHNT, CDR2 YYREEE (reference sequence). The V segment lost 3 bases and the J segment 7 bases; nucleotides outside the gene matches: 5. This CDR3 spans 14 amino acids. CDR3 nucleotides: TGTGCCAGCAGCTCACTCGGACTAGCGAATGAGCAGTTCTTC. This sequence encodes CASSSLGLANEQFF.

The chain uses TRBV7-2 and TRBJ2-5; 7 bases map to TRBD1. CDR1 is SGHTA, CDR2 FQGNSA, per germline. The V and J ends lost 0 bases and 2 bases, in that order; junction bases with no gene match: 6. The CDR3 extends over 16 amino acids. This chain's CDR3 is CASSLALSRGQETQYF. CDR3 nucleotides: TGTGCCAGCAGCTTAGCGCTCAGCAGGGGGCAAGAGACCCAGTACTTC.

CDR3 sequence: CASSLEVGGSGYTF. CDR3 bases: TGCGCCAGCAGCTTGGAGGTAGGGGGCTCTGGCTACACCTTC. The chain couples TRBV5-1 to TRBJ1-2; 7 nucleotides match TRBD1. CDR3 length: 14 amino acids. V was pared by 0 bases and J by 7 bases, with 6 bases of the junction left unmatched. Germline values: CDR1 SGHRS, CDR2 YFSETQ.

V gene TRBV6-6 combines with J gene TRBJ2-7; 7 nucleotides match TRBD1. The CDR3 spans 16 residues. CDR1 and CDR2 (germline): MNHNY, SVGAGI (reference sequence). J was trimmed by 7 bases and V by 6 bases; bases with no gene match: 18. The chain's CDR3 is CASRTLWDRGFREQYF. The CDR3, as DNA: TGTGCCAGCAGGACACTCTGGGACAGAGGCTTTAGGGAGCAGTACTTC.

The chain couples TRBV9 to TRBJ2-5; tentative D call: TRBD2 (5 bases). The V end lost 3 bases, the J end lost 5 bases, and 14 bases lay between the germline ends. CDR1 and CDR2 (germline): SGDLS, YYNGEE. The CDR3 runs 14 residues. The chain's CDR3 is CASSGGSSHETQYF. The CDR3 DNA is TGTGCCAGCAGCGGCGGGTCTTCCCACGAGACCCAGTACTTC.

A few counts support this clone. The chain has TRBV11-1 and TRBJ2-3; D may be TRBD2 (6 bases). Germline V gives CDR1 SGHAT, CDR2 FQDESV (reference sequence). Trimming removed 5 bases at V and 6 bases at J, with 18 bases between. This CDR3 comprises 15 residues. The CDR3 bases are TGTGCCAGCAGCCCCGGGACTCCGGTAACGGATACGCAGTATTTT. The encoded protein is CASSPGTPVTDTQYF.

The V call is TRBV9, the J call TRBJ1-3; no firm D call. The CDR3 contains 13 residues. From germline, CDR1 is SGDLS and CDR2 YYNGEE. With 4 bases removed from V and 3 bases from J, the gap between germline ends came to 8 bases. CDR3 sequence reads: CASSTQVGNTIYF. Written as DNA, the CDR3 is TGTGCCAGCAGCACTCAGGTTGGAAACACCATATATTTT.

The V and J genes are TRBV5-4 and TRBJ2-2; 13 bases fit TRBD2. Trimming removed 3 bases from V and 8 bases from J; junction bases left unmatched: 7. Germline CDR1 SGHNT, CDR2 YYREEE (reference sequence). This CDR3 region has 16 residues. DNA for the CDR3: TGTGCCAGCAGCTCCGGACTAGCGGGGGCGTGGGGGGAGCTGTTTTTT. The encoded protein is CASSSGLAGAWGELFF. The whole variable domain, filled in from reference TRBV5-4 and TRBJ2-2, reads ETGVTQSPTHLIKTRGQQVTLRCSSQSGHNTVSWYQQALGQGPQFIFQYYREEENGRGNFPPRFSGLQFPNYSSELNVNALELDDSALYLCASSSGLAGAWGELFFGEGSRLTVL.

The chain uses TRBV7-7 and TRBJ2-5; D remains unclear. V dropped 5 bases and J dropped 0 bases, with 7 bases sitting between them. The CDR3 runs to 13 residues. The germline V gene has CDR1 SSHAT and CDR2 FNYEAQ (reference sequence). CDR3 nucleotide sequence: TGTGCCAGCAGCATGCGGTACCAAGAGACCCAGTACTTC. Encoded protein: CASSMRYQETQYF.

This clone was counted between two and nine times. The rearrangement links TRBV4-3 to TRBJ2-7, with D possibly TRBD1 on 5 matching bases. From germline, CDR1 is LGHNA and CDR2 YSLEER. This CDR3 has 18 amino acids. V was pared by 0 bases and J by 2 bases, with 20 bases between. This CDR3 is CASSQDLIRAGLPYEQYF. The CDR3 DNA reads TGCGCCAGCAGCCAAGATCTCATTCGGGCAGGGCTCCCCTACGAGCAGTACTTC.

This clone came up a few times. The V and J genes are TRBV7-9 and TRBJ2-3; D might be TRBD1 (5 bases). The CDR3 loop spans 14 amino acids. V lost 6 bases to trimming and J lost 2 bases, with 12 bases between them. From germline, CDR1 is SEHNR and CDR2 FQNEAQ (reference sequence). The CDR3 region has the DNA TGTGCCAGCAGGGGGCGGATGTCCACAGATACGCAGTATTTT. Translation: CASRGRMSTDTQYF.

The rearrangement joins TRBV6-4 to TRBJ1-5; D is perhaps TRBD1 (5 bases). The CDR3 runs 14 residues. V lost 3 bases and J lost 4, with 10 bases in between. Germline V gene lookup returns CDR1 MRHNA and CDR2 SNTAGT. The CDR3, as DNA: TGTGCCAGCAGTGAACAGGCGACTAATCAGCCCCAGCATTTT. Translating gives CASSEQATNQPQHF.

The chain employs TRBV5-4 and TRBJ2-1; TRBD2 matches at 12 bases. CDR1 and CDR2 from the germline V gene are SGHNT and YYREEE (reference sequence). Trimming cost V 5 bases and J 8 bases; bases outside gene matches: 5. This CDR3 region has 14 residues. CDR3 in DNA: TGTGCCAGCAGTCCTAGCGGGGGGGCCCATGAGCAGTTCTTC. The encoded protein is CASSPSGGAHEQFF. Looking up the rest from reference TRBV5-4 and TRBJ2-1 gives the full variable domain: ETGVTQSPTHLIKTRGQQVTLRCSSQSGHNTVSWYQQALGQGPQFIFQYYREEENGRGNFPPRFSGLQFPNYSSELNVNALELDDSALYLCASSPSGGAHEQFFGPGTRLTVL.

The V gene is TRBV9, the J gene TRBJ2-7; 8 bases align to TRBD2. Germline V lookup: CDR1 SGDLS, CDR2 YYNGEE. The CDR3 totals 14 residues. J gave up 4 bases and V 0 bases, and 3 bases lay outside the gene matches. The CDR3 region has the DNA TGTGCCAGCAGCGTAGATAGCGGGAAGTACGAGCAGTACTTC. It specifies CASSVDSGKYEQYF.